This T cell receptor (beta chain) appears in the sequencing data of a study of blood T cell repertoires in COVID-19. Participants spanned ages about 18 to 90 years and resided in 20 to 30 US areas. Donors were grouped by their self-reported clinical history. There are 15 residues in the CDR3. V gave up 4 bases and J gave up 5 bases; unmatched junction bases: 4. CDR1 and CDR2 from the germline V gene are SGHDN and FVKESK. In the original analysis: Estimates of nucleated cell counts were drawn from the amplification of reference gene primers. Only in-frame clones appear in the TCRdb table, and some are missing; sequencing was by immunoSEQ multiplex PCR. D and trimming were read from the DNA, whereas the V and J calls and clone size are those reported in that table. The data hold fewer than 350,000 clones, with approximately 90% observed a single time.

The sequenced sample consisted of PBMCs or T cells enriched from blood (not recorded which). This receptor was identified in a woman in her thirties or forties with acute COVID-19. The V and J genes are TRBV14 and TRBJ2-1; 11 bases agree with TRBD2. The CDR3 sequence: CASSPTSGKDNEQFF. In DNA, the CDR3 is TGTGCCAGCAGCCCGACTAGCGGGAAAGACAATGAGCAGTTCTTC.